The source of this T cell receptor beta chain is a study of human T cells and chemical hapten exposure listed by TCRdb under 2021. Describing the broader study: For sensitization, 2% DPC in acetone was applied to an approximately 2 cm by approximately 2 cm area of upper inner arm skin. For TCR sequencing, blood came from twenty-nine alopecia patients at anywhere from one to four time points (pre-sensitization, 2, 6 and 24 weeks). Patch testing was done on the upper back using Finn chambers containing 0.01% DPC, and results were scored after 6 days according to International Contact Dermatitis Research Group standards. Peripheral blood TCR repertoire changes were tracked in vivo in alopecia patients during primary and secondary sensitization to the hapten diphenylcyclopropenone (DPC). Blood was sampled from patients pre-sensitization (week 0) and at 2, 6 and about 24 weeks after DPC sensitization. Patients additionally received weekly therapeutic DPC doses to the scalp throughout the approximately 25-week study period. The libraries were sequenced as a pool, and the TCR yield per sample differed mostly because of small variations in library volumes within the pool. The mostly female patient cohort included alopecia areata with under or over 50% scalp involvement, alopecia totalis and alopecia universalis.

The library was generated by RACE. TCRdb records NextSeq 500 as the sequencer. During library preparation, unique molecular identifiers were attached to individual cDNA molecules so that TCRs could be counted quantitatively and reproducibly. Each blood RNA sample was used to sequence both TCR alpha and TCR beta chains. For the original study's pipeline: The median number of TCRs per sample was around 96,000, ranging from roughly 20,000 to 690,600. V, J and CDR3 annotation of the TCR reads was carried out using the Decombinator software suite. For PS versus PT1 abundance plots, all samples were subsampled to the same number of TCRs (28,000). Expanded TCRs were defined as absent before sensitization and observed at least eight times at the 2-week time point. The public reads were reprocessed in TCRdb via fastp at Q25 and MiXCR, keeping in-frame beta chains. A single entry per CDR3 protein holds the most common genes and DNA from its merged rows. The V and J calls were determined by TCRdb, not by the authors. In all, the sample holds 300,000 to 450,000 distinct CDR3 sequences, and about 5.4% of those were seen once. Together, the top ten hold about 7.7% of the sample.

Findings and caveats that apply to the study as a whole: After repeated subsampling, the strength of the expansion versus patch-test correlation and the threshold at which it became significant changed. Compared with pre-sensitization or healthy control sets, expanded TCRs formed significantly more large CDR3 similarity clusters, which is consistent with antigen-driven responses. All patients had alopecia, a presumed autoimmune disease, so their immune response might differ from that of healthy individuals. A positive correlation was found between the number of PT1 expanded TCRs and patch test score, with significance reached at thresholds 8, 16 and 32 but not 4. DPC sensitization did not change how many TCRs were above 1 in 1000 frequency, and no evidence was found of alterations in global repertoire structure.

This clonotype was seen a few times. The target of this receptor is not known. It has no much larger one-base neighbor in the sample; base qualities were not kept. This sample's time point label indicates: pre-sensitization, week 0. The sample's treatment or condition label is to be understood as: therapeutic diphenylcyclopropenone sensitization with weekly scalp DPC. Blood at each patch-test visit was drawn before the patch test was applied. To be eligible, patients had to be aged 18 to 70, diagnosed with alopecia and judged suitable for DPC therapy, while pregnant patients were excluded. Total RNA was extracted from unfractionated whole blood that had been collected in Tempus Blood RNA tubes. Its CDR3 holds 12 amino acids, cysteine through phenylalanine. Only the CDR3 region is kept as DNA, spanning 36 bases read in frame from base 1. Trimming at the junction amounts to 7 bases on V and 7 bases on J, and the germline ends lie 13 bases apart. CDR1 and CDR2 are read off the germline V gene as MDHEN and SYDVKM.

This material consisted of whole blood, taken in connection with sensitization to the hapten diphenylcyclopropenone (DPC). The V and J genes are TRBV28 and TRBJ1-2; no D gene is confidently identified. The source of this sequence is a woman younger than 30 with alopecia areata. Some clones in this sample may be carry-over from other donors' samples. The CDR3 protein: CASTSRYGGYTF. The base sequence is TGTGCCAGCACAAGCAGGTACGGTGGCTACACCTTC.